A selection of T cell receptor beta chains follows, all from one sample in a study of cytomegalovirus exposure and HLA in healthy donors. Clones were read by immunoSEQ multiplex PCR, and TCRdb kept only the in-frame ones, dropping some. The sample lists some 85,000 clones, 76% occurring once. Sequencing input: PBMCs. The receptors stem from a man aged 40-55 years in good health and CMV-seronegative. Each CDR3 is given with its conserved first and last residue. Fields, in order: D gene, J gene, V gene, clone size, CDR3 DNA, CDR3 protein. D genes are given only for firm matches. Some rows mark clone size as missing; the rest say once, few, many or name a class of expanded clone.

d_gene: TRBD2
j_gene: TRBJ2-7
v_gene: TRBV5-1
abundance: .
CDR3nt: TGCGCCAGCAGCTTTCCACTAGCGGGGGGGATCAACGAGCAGTACTTC
CDR3aa: CASSFPLAGGINEQYF

d_gene: TRBD2
j_gene: TRBJ2-3
v_gene: TRBV27
abundance: .
CDR3nt: TGTGCCAGCAGTTTATCCCGCGGGGGGGCCAGAGATACGCAGTATTTT
CDR3aa: CASSLSRGGARDTQYF

d_gene: TRBD2
j_gene: TRBJ2-1
v_gene: TRBV9
abundance: .
CDR3nt: TGTGCCAGCAGCGCCGGGACTAGGGACTACAATGAGCAGTTCTTC
CDR3aa: CASSAGTRDYNEQFF

d_gene: .
j_gene: TRBJ1-5
v_gene: TRBV29-1
abundance: .
CDR3nt: TGCAGCACCAGCAGGGGCCGCAATCAGCCCCAGCATTTT
CDR3aa: CSTSRGRNQPQHF

d_gene: .
j_gene: TRBJ1-1
v_gene: TRBV7-9
abundance: .
CDR3nt: TGTGCCAGCAGCCTTACCGGACAGTTGAACACTGAAGCTTTCTTT
CDR3aa: CASSLTGQLNTEAFF

d_gene: TRBD1
j_gene: TRBJ2-7
v_gene: TRBV2
abundance: .
CDR3nt: TGTGCCCAAGCAGCGGGACAGGGGGCCAACGAGCAGTACTTC
CDR3aa: CAQAAGQGANEQYF

d_gene: .
j_gene: TRBJ2-4
v_gene: TRBV28
abundance: .
CDR3nt: TGTGCCAGCAGCCCGGGGATAAACATTCAGTACTTC
CDR3aa: CASSPGINIQYF

d_gene: TRBD1
j_gene: TRBJ1-6
v_gene: TRBV6-1
abundance: medium-sized
CDR3nt: TGTGCCAGCAGTGCAACCTTGGACAGGGGCCCCTATTCACCCCTCCACTTT
CDR3aa: CASSATLDRGPYSPLHF

d_gene: .
j_gene: TRBJ1-6
v_gene: TRBV7-6
abundance: few
CDR3nt: TGTGCCAGCAGCCCATCCTCGCTGGAGTATAATTCACCCCTCCACTTT
CDR3aa: CASSPSSLEYNSPLHF

d_gene: .
j_gene: TRBJ2-3
v_gene: TRBV11-2
abundance: few
CDR3nt: TGTGCCAGCAGCTTAAGGGGTCCGGGCCAGCAGTATTTT
CDR3aa: CASSLRGPGQQYF

d_gene: .
j_gene: TRBJ1-6
v_gene: TRBV7-8
abundance: .
CDR3nt: TGTGCCAGCAGCATAGACACCCGGGTCCTTAATTCACCCCTCCACTTT
CDR3aa: CASSIDTRVLNSPLHF

d_gene: .
j_gene: TRBJ2-5
v_gene: TRBV5-6
abundance: .
CDR3nt: TGTGCCAGCAGCTTGGAGGCCAGGAGGGAGACCCAGTACTTC
CDR3aa: CASSLEARRETQYF

d_gene: TRBD1
j_gene: TRBJ1-2
v_gene: TRBV6-5
abundance: few
CDR3nt: TGTGCCAGCAGTTTCGCGGACAGGGGGCGATGTGGCTACACCTTC
CDR3aa: CASSFADRGRCGYTF

d_gene: .
j_gene: TRBJ2-7
v_gene: TRBV5-4
abundance: .
CDR3nt: TGTGCCAGCAGCTTGGGAGGGCGTGGAAGCTACGAGCAGTACTTC
CDR3aa: CASSLGGRGSYEQYF

d_gene: .
j_gene: TRBJ2-3
v_gene: TRBV9
abundance: .
CDR3nt: TGTGCCAGCAGCGTAGTCTCCGTCTCCACAGATACGCAGTATTTT
CDR3aa: CASSVVSVSTDTQYF

d_gene: .
j_gene: TRBJ1-1
v_gene: TRBV7-3
abundance: .
CDR3nt: TGTGCCAGCAGCTTACAATCAGGGAACACTGAAGCTTTCTTT
CDR3aa: CASSLQSGNTEAFF